The sequence of this T cell receptor beta chain was determined in a study of Ad26.COV2.S vaccination and SARS-CoV-2 variants. Study at large: Participant was drawn from the COV1001 Ad26.COV2.S trial arm. Study findings and constraints: With respect to non-spike TCR breadth, vaccine and placebo recipients were similar.

With 2 bases removed from V and 4 bases from J, the gap between germline ends came to 14 bases. This CDR3 has 15 amino acids. Germline values: CDR1 MNHEY, CDR2 SMNVEV (reference sequence). Turning to this clone: Antigen: not known.

Here immunoSEQ multiplex PCR was the method, and the copy in TCRdb shows in-frame clones only, minus some. The top ten hold around 3% of the sample, which has hundreds of thousands of clones, 70% to 90% seen once. As for treatment: roughly 18 received Ad26.COV2.S at low or high dose, single or two shots; several received placebo; per-sample allocation not given. Sampling occurred on day 63 after the first vaccine or placebo injection. The sample in question was peripheral blood, obtained in a trial of Ad26.COV2.S vaccine versus placebo. This receptor was taken from a person between 18 and 65 years old who received the Ad26.COV2.S COVID-19 vaccine or a placebo. J is TRBJ1-2 and V is TRBV27; a weak D match, TRBD1 (5 bases). The CDR3 spells CASSLGAGQIYGYTF. DNA of the CDR3: TGTGCCAGCAGTTTAGGGGCAGGCCAGATCTATGGCTACACCTTC.